These 15 T cell receptor beta chains were sequenced from one sample in a study of regulatory T cells in long-lasting Graves disease. Regarding time point: newly diagnosed GD, antithyroid drugs for less than 3 months. The TCR library was made from RNA that had been extracted from PBMCs in TRIzol. To make TCR beta libraries, researchers used iRepertoire HTBI primers and Arm-PCR of CDR3 regions. TCRdb re-called the multiplex PCR reads with MiXCR, one entry per CDR3 protein. There are 350,000 to 400,000 distinct CDR3 sequences in the sample; around 15% occur only once, and just over 20% lies in the top ten. These sequences were also reported in another study, on T cells in Graves' hyperthyroidism and ophthalmopathy.

Sequenced here: peripheral blood mononuclear cells (PBMCs), sampled at new diagnosis, from a patient treated with antithyroid drugs. The receptors were gathered from a woman under 30 with Graves disease.

With respect to this clonotype: This may arise from a read error, as a much more abundant clone is one base away. The CDR3 bases are TGTGCCAGCAGTTTAGCGGGAGACTCCTACAATGGGCAGTTCTTC. Residues: CASSLAGDSYNGQFF. The chain couples TRBV7-6 to TRBJ2-1, with 9 bases that match TRBD2. Germline-derived CDR1 and CDR2 are SGHVS and FNYEAQ. This CDR3 contains 15 residues.

The V and J genes are TRBV6-5 and TRBJ2-3, with 10 bases aligning to TRBD2. The CDR3 sequence is 17 residues long. Germline V lookup: CDR1 MNHEY, CDR2 SVGAGI. The V and J ends lost 2 bases and 6 bases, in that order; junction bases with no gene match: 11. The CDR3 DNA sequence: TGTGCCAGCAGTTACCGAGGGACTAGCGCCACCTCGGATACGCAGTATTTT. It codes for CASSYRGTSATSDTQYF.

In its sample, this clonotype was seen a few times. The genes are TRBV7-3 and TRBJ2-2; TRBD1 matches at 7 bases. The CDR3 length is 18 residues. From germline, CDR1 is SGHTA and CDR2 FQGTGA. The V and J ends lost 2 bases and 0 bases, in that order; junction bases with no gene match: 9. CDR3 residues: CASSLGEGTEANTGELFF. The CDR3 nucleotides are TGTGCCAGCAGCTTAGGAGAGGGGACAGAAGCGAACACCGGGGAGCTGTTTTTT.

This clonotype was picked up many times. The chain is built from TRBV25-1 and TRBJ1-5, with D hard to call. CDR1 is MGHDK and CDR2 is SYGVNS in the germline V gene. CDR3 size: 13 residues. The V gene lost 2 bases and the J gene lost 8 bases, with 10 bases spanning the gap. As DNA, the CDR3 is TGTGCCAGCAGTGAAAGGATTCGGAAGCCCCAGCATTTT. Its protein product is CASSERIRKPQHF.

The V gene is TRBV13, the J gene TRBJ2-7; 11 bases fit TRBD1. V was clipped by 3 bases and J by 8 bases; unmatched bases: 12. The CDR3 loop spans 16 amino acids. Germline V gene lookup returns CDR1 PRHDT and CDR2 FYEKMQ (reference sequence). The CDR3 loop reads CASSFLPGQGDSKQYF. The CDR3 DNA is TGTGCCAGCAGCTTTCTTCCGGGACAGGGGGACTCTAAGCAGTACTTC.

This clonotype has a count of ten or more. The V call is TRBV28, the J call TRBJ2-7, with 9 bases fitting TRBD2. Germline lookup yields CDR1 MDHEN and CDR2 SYDVKM. J lost 7 bases, V lost 6 bases, and 13 bases had no gene match. The CDR3 is 15 residues long. The CDR3 nucleotides read TGTGCCAGCAGCTCGGTGGGAGCGGGAGGCCAGGAGCAGTACTTC. Amino acid sequence: CASSSVGAGGQEQYF.

This clonotype was counted a few times. Just one base apart from a much larger clone, this may be a read error. V is TRBV11-2 and J is TRBJ2-2; D may be TRBD1 (6 bases). Germline V gene sequence: CDR1 SGHAT, CDR2 FQNNGV. Between the trimmed V and J ends, which lost 5 bases and 1 base, there was a span of 26 bases. CDR3 length: 20 residues. CDR3 coding DNA: TGTGCCAGCAGCCTCACCGACAGGTTTCCTACCTTTGAGAACACCGGGGAGCTGTTTTTT. It is translated as CASSLTDRFPTFENTGELFF.

Many counts were recorded for this clonotype. The chain has TRBV6-2 or TRBV6-3 and TRBJ2-7, with D maybe TRBD1 (8 bases). The V and J ends lost 6 bases and 9 bases respectively, with 24 bases between them. The CDR3 contains 15 residues. The V gene's germline CDR1 is MNHEY and CDR2 SVGEGT. The DNA for the CDR3 is TGTGCCAGCAGCGAAACCCCCTTACAGGGGGGGGGGCAGTACTTC. It is translated as CASSETPLQGGGQYF.

This clonotype was observed a handful of times. In nucleotides, the CDR3 is TGTGCCAGCAGCCCGCAGGTCCAGATCTCTGGCTACACCTTC. Its translation: CASSPQVQISGYTF. The chain is built from TRBV7-9 and TRBJ1-2; unclear D gene. Trimming removed 5 bases at V and 7 bases at J, with 17 bases between. Germline V CDR1 and CDR2: SEHNR, FQNEAQ (reference sequence). CDR3 length: 14 amino acids.

The sample holds a few counts of this clonotype. This chain uses TRBV15 with TRBJ2-2; 8 positions agree with TRBD1. With 3 bases clipped from V and 2 bases from J, the junction kept 5 bases outside the gene matches. CDR3 length equals 16 residues. Germline loops: CDR1 LNHNV, CDR2 YYDKDF (reference sequence). In DNA form, the CDR3 reads TGTGCCACCAGCAGCCCCGGGACAGGCAACACCGGGGAGCTGTTTTTT. It specifies CATSSPGTGNTGELFF.

This clonotype was seen at least ten times. This chain uses TRBV12-3 or TRBV12-4 with TRBJ2-3; 10 bases fit TRBD1. After removal of 2 bases from V and 4 bases from J, the junction contained 6 bases not matched to a gene. The CDR3 totals 16 residues. CDR3 sequence: CASSLLDRGLSDTQYF. As DNA, the CDR3 is TGTGCCAGCAGTTTACTGGACAGGGGGTTATCAGATACGCAGTATTTT.

This clonotype was picked up a small number of times. The chain employs TRBV27 and TRBJ2-1; 8 bases fit TRBD1. The trim removed 1 base at V and 7 bases at J, leaving 12 bases unmatched. The length of the CDR3 is 17 residues. Per the germline V gene, CDR1 is MNHEY and CDR2 is SMNVEV (reference sequence). This CDR3 is CASSLYAQAGGVNEQFF. The CDR3 DNA reads TGTGCCAGCAGTTTATATGCCCAGGCAGGGGGCGTTAATGAGCAGTTCTTC.

This clonotype was seen ten or more times. CDR3 DNA: TGTGCCAGCAGTCGAGGACAGGCATCTGAAGCTTTCTTT. Its protein is CASSRGQASEAFF. The rearrangement links TRBV3-1 to TRBJ1-1; 7 bases agree with TRBD1. V lost 6 bases to trimming and J lost 6 bases; unmatched junction nucleotides: 7. This CDR3 is built from 13 residues. The germline V gene has CDR1 LGHDT and CDR2 YNNKEL (reference sequence).

This clonotype showed up many times. The chain carries TRBV5-1 and TRBJ2-3; 8 nucleotides agree with TRBD2. V lost 4 bases, J lost 0 bases, and 10 bases stayed unmatched. CDR1 and CDR2 (germline): SGHRS, YFSETQ. This CDR3 has 17 amino acids. CDR3: CASSPGTASGSTDTQYF. The CDR3 DNA reads TGCGCCAGCAGCCCTGGCACGGCTAGCGGGAGCACAGATACGCAGTATTTT.

This clonotype turned up a few times. The chain recombines TRBV11-2 with TRBJ2-1, with 9 nucleotides matching TRBD2. Germline V lookup: CDR1 SGHAT, CDR2 FQNNGV. This CDR3 is built from 15 residues. V lost 5 bases and J lost 1; bases outside the gene matches: 3. CDR3 protein: CASSGSGGSYNEQFF. CDR3 DNA sequence: TGTGCCAGCAGCGGTAGCGGGGGTTCCTACAATGAGCAGTTCTTC.